This entry lists 8 T cell receptor beta chains sequenced from one sample in a study of T cell repertoires in cytomegalovirus infection. Antigens of these TCRs are unknown. TCRdb re-called the reads with MiXCR, one entry per CDR3 protein. The table records around 710,000 distinct CDR3 sequences, approximately 32% of them present only once. The input for sequencing was cultured CD8+ T cells from PBMCs, taken from culture after CMV antigen stimulation. These receptor sequences come from a human donor in good health (CMV status not recorded). Some clones in this sample may be carry-over from other donors' samples.

This chain joins TRBV7-6 and TRBJ1-1; D perhaps matches TRBD1 (5 bases). V was trimmed by 5 bases and J by 4 bases, leaving 14 bases between them. This CDR3 is built from 14 residues. Germline lookup yields CDR1 SGHVS and CDR2 FNYEAQ. As DNA, the CDR3 is TGTGCCAGCAGCCCCGGGACTGGTAGCACTGAAGCTTTCTTT. Translating gives CASSPGTGSTEAFF.

A few counts support this clonotype. V and J are TRBV12-3 or TRBV12-4 and TRBJ2-5; D not resolved. The V end was cut by 6 bases, the J end by 1 base, with 15 bases between. This CDR3 has 15 amino acids. CDR3 region: CASSPILLPQETQYF. CDR3 DNA sequence: TGTGCCAGCAGCCCAATTCTCCTGCCCCAAGAGACCCAGTACTTC.

The chain joins TRBV13 to TRBJ2-3, with TRBD2 identical over 11 bases. This CDR3 has 17 residues. The germline V gene has CDR1 PRHDT and CDR2 FYEKMQ (reference sequence). V gave up 5 bases and J gave up 6 bases; unmatched junction bases: 13. DNA of the CDR3: TGTGCCAGCAGCCCCTTTCTAGCGGGGGGCGGCCCGGATACGCAGTATTTT. This encodes CASSPFLAGGGPDTQYF.

The chain combines TRBV6-6 with TRBJ2-3, with a possible D match to TRBD1 (7 bases). Germline V gene data show CDR1 as MNHNY and CDR2 as SVGAGI (reference sequence). Trimming cost V 8 bases and J 1 base, with 13 bases left between them. The CDR3 extends over 14 amino acids. The CDR3 region has the DNA TGTGCCAGCCTGGAGGGGGCCGGCACAGATACGCAGTATTTT. It is translated as CASLEGAGTDTQYF.

This clonotype came up a few times. The chain joins TRBV27 to TRBJ2-7, with D unclear. CDR3 length: 13 residues. V was trimmed by 2 bases and J by 7 bases, leaving 12 bases between them. Germline lookup yields CDR1 MNHEY and CDR2 SMNVEV (reference sequence). The CDR3 protein is CASSLTSADEQYF. In DNA form, the CDR3 reads TGTGCCAGCAGTTTAACGTCGGCCGATGAGCAGTACTTC.

V usage is TRBV14 and J usage is TRBJ2-5; 8 bases are shared with TRBD1. Germline V gene data show CDR1 as SGHDN and CDR2 as FVKESK. CDR3 length: 12 amino acids. After removal of 4 bases from V and 7 bases from J, the junction contained 2 bases not matched to a gene. The CDR3 bases are TGTGCCAGCAGCCCAGGGGGCGTGACCCAGTACTTC. It is translated as CASSPGGVTQYF. Filled out from reference TRBV14 and TRBJ2-5, the complete variable domain reads EAGVTQFPSHSVIEKGQTVTLRCDPISGHDNLYWYRRVMGKEIKFLLHFVKESKQDESGMPNNRFLAERTGGTYSTLKVQPAELEDSGVYFCASSPGGVTQYFGPGTRLLVL.

At least ten counts were recorded for this clonotype. The chain employs TRBV6-2 or TRBV6-3 and TRBJ2-7; D is unresolved. This CDR3 contains 12 residues. Germline CDR1 is MNHEY and CDR2 is SVGEGT. Deletions cut 8 bases from V and 2 bases from J, with 10 bases between. CDR3 amino acids: CASSYSPYEQYF. CDR3 DNA sequence: TGTGCCAGCTCTTACAGTCCCTACGAGCAGTACTTC.

About this clonotype itself: One junction end disagrees with the germline gene, perhaps due to a read error. The chain combines TRBV10-2 with TRBJ1-5; D perhaps matches TRBD1 (6 bases). Germline lookup yields CDR1 WSHSY and CDR2 SAAADI. This CDR3 region has 15 residues. The CDR3 is CASSEQGYSNQPQDF. CDR3 nucleotide sequence: TGCGCCAGCAGTGAGCAGGGGTATAGCAATCAGCCCCAGGATTTT.